A single sample is the source of the 24 T cell receptor beta chains below, sequenced in a study of CD8+ T cells in alopecia areata (dated by TCRdb to 2016 to 2019). Libraries came from the immunoSEQ multiplex PCR assay. RNA was extracted from all samples and reverse transcribed into cDNA as template for TCR sequencing. Imported from immuneACCESS, the table was reduced by TCRdb to in-frame sequences with V and J called. These copies leave out some clones; in studies compared against another copy, an unresolved V gene accounts for under half, and the cause of the remainder is not known. The table for this sample lists about 190,000 clones; around 60% of them were counted only once. The top ten clones comprise approximately 0.7% of the sample. According to the study, the label for this sample's time point signals: less than five weeks on oral tofacitinib. This specimen's treatment or condition label, per the study, means: oral pan-JAK inhibitor, 5-10 mg twice daily.

The sample consisted of CD4+ T cells sorted from blood, taken at week 4, from a patient treated with tofacitinib. All receptors derive from a human donor with alopecia areata.

The sample holds a few counts of this clone. This sequence joins TRBV10-2 and TRBJ2-3, with D perhaps TRBD1 (5 bases). The CDR3 consists of 15 residues. Germline V CDR1 and CDR2: WSHSY, SAAADI. The germline V and J ends were trimmed by 2 bases and 2 bases, with 11 bases remaining between them. CDR3 protein: CASSETKGFTDTQYF. CDR3 in DNA: TGCGCCAGCAGTGAGACTAAGGGGTTCACAGATACGCAGTATTTT.

This chain joins TRBV28 and TRBJ1-2; D gene unclear. Looked up from germline, CDR1 is MDHEN and CDR2 is SYDVKM. This CDR3 is 16 amino acids long. The V end lost 2 bases, the J end lost 6 bases, and 19 bases lay between the germline ends. The CDR3 nucleotides are TGTGCCAGCAGTTTAGGCGGAATCTCAGGACGGGATGGCTACACCTTC. It is translated as CASSLGGISGRDGYTF.

This rearrangement joins TRBV27 to TRBJ2-4; 10 nucleotides line up with TRBD2. CDR1 is MNHEY, CDR2 SMNVEV, per germline (reference sequence). The CDR3 runs to 15 residues. The V segment lost 8 bases and the J segment 5 bases; nucleotides outside the gene matches: 9. CDR3 nucleotide sequence: TGTGCCAGCGCCTCTAGCGGGAGAAGCGAAAACATTCAGTACTTC. This gives the protein CASASSGRSENIQYF.

The chain recombines TRBV30 with TRBJ2-3; D gene uncertain. Germline V gene sequence: CDR1 GTSNPN, CDR2 SVGIG (reference sequence). V gave up 2 bases and J gave up 3 bases, with 12 bases separating them. The CDR3 spans 14 residues. The CDR3 spells CAWSTPFGTDTQYF. The DNA for the CDR3 is TGTGCCTGGAGTACCCCGTTTGGTACAGATACGCAGTATTTT.

The chain has TRBV5-1 and TRBJ1-1; maybe TRBD1 (5 bases). Per the germline V gene, CDR1 is SGHRS and CDR2 is YFSETQ. The V end lost 3 bases, the J end lost 6 bases, and 15 bases lay between the germline ends. The CDR3 totals 14 residues. CDR3 coding DNA: TGCGCCAGCAGCTCAAGCGTGGGCAGGGCTGAAGCTTTCTTT. This codes for CASSSSVGRAEAFF.

The rearrangement uses TRBV7-9 and TRBJ2-5, with D unclear. With the DNA end fitting TRBJ2-7 better, the J assignment may be wrong. Germline CDR1 is SEHNR and CDR2 is FQNEAQ (reference sequence). The CDR3 is 14 residues long. The CDR3 loop reads CASSLAGLTYEQYF. As DNA, the CDR3 is TGTGCCAGCAGCTTAGCGGGCTTAACCTACGAGCAGTACTTC.

This clone was counted between two and nine times. This chain uses TRBV7-2 with TRBJ2-7; D gene unclear. The length of the CDR3 is 13 residues. Germline V CDR1 and CDR2: SGHTA, FQGNSA. V was pared by 1 base and J by 2 bases, with 6 bases between. The CDR3 DNA sequence: TGTGCCAGCAGCTTAGAATGGACCTACGAGCAGTACTTC. It encodes CASSLEWTYEQYF.

V and J are TRBV6-5 and TRBJ1-5; maybe TRBD1 (6 bases). Per the germline V gene, CDR1 is MNHEY and CDR2 is SVGAGI. Trimming shortened V by 5 bases and J by 5 bases, and 16 bases separated the two germline ends. The CDR3 consists of 15 residues. The CDR3 sequence: CASSRGGLGYQPQHF. The CDR3 DNA reads as TGTGCCAGCAGTCGAGGGGGGTTGGGGTATCAGCCCCAGCATTTT.

J is TRBJ2-1 and V is TRBV7-2; D possibly uses TRBD1 or TRBD2 (5 bases each). Deletions cut 1 base from V and 0 bases from J, with 10 bases between. The germline CDR1 and CDR2 sequences are SGHTA and FQGNSA. This CDR3 is 16 amino acids long. The CDR3 sequence: CASSLGGSSSYNEQFF. The CDR3 DNA reads as TGTGCCAGCAGCTTAGGGGGGTCCAGCTCCTACAATGAGCAGTTCTTC.

In regard to this clone: Without the conserved terminal phenylalanine or tryptophan, this CDR3 likely stems from a read error. No DNA is shown, since the ends of the CDR3 on it are uncertain; the CDR3 is the one TCRdb lists. The V and J genes are TRBV6-1 and TRBJ1-1. The V gene's germline CDR1 is MNHNS and CDR2 SASEGT. Ends included, the CDR3 has 12 residues. CDR3 residues: CASSEARGQGVI.

V usage is TRBV30 and J usage is TRBJ2-5, with D hard to call. The CDR3 covers 13 residues. Germline V CDR1 and CDR2: GTSNPN, SVGIG (reference sequence). The ends were cut back, 3 bases at V and 2 bases at J, with 10 bases in the middle. The CDR3 loop reads CAWSGQLQETQYF. DNA of the CDR3: TGTGCCTGGAGCGGCCAGCTGCAAGAGACCCAGTACTTC.

The genes are TRBV10-3 and TRBJ1-1; a possible D gene is TRBD1 (6 bases). The CDR3 totals 13 residues. Germline assignment: CDR1 ENHRY and CDR2 SYGVKD. Trimming removed 5 bases from V and 6 bases from J, with 13 bases in between. CDR3: CAISLGGTAEAFF. CDR3 DNA sequence: TGTGCCATCAGTCTAGGGGGAACGGCTGAAGCTTTCTTT.

CDR3: CAWSVGQTHQPQHF. DNA for the CDR3: TGTGCCTGGAGTGTTGGTCAGACCCATCAGCCCCAGCATTTT. The chain uses TRBV30 and TRBJ1-5; no clear D. The CDR3 consists of 14 residues. Looked up from germline, CDR1 is GTSNPN and CDR2 is SVGIG (reference sequence). Trimming took off 0 bases at V and 5 bases at J, with 11 bases between the two ends.

V gene TRBV27 combines with J gene TRBJ1-4; D perhaps matches TRBD1 (5 bases). The germline V gene has CDR1 MNHEY and CDR2 SMNVEV (reference sequence). With 3 bases removed from V and 12 bases from J, the gap between germline ends came to 17 bases. This CDR3 comprises 14 residues. The CDR3 DNA follows: TGTGCCAGCAGTTTCCAGGGCCGGGGGTGGCAACTGTTTTTT. Its protein is CASSFQGRGWQLFF.

The chain recombines TRBV6-5 with TRBJ1-5, with D possibly TRBD1 on 5 matching bases. This CDR3 is built from 14 residues. V lost 5 bases and J lost 5, with 13 bases in between. Looked up from germline, CDR1 is MNHEY and CDR2 is SVGAGI. CDR3 loop: CASSRNRWDQPQHF. The CDR3 coding sequence is TGTGCCAGCAGTCGTAACAGGTGGGATCAGCCCCAGCATTTT.

This clone came up a few times. This rearrangement joins TRBV6-6 to TRBJ1-4; D not certain. Trimming removed 10 bases from V and 1 base from J, with 16 bases in between. CDR1 is MNHNY and CDR2 is SVGAGI in the germline V gene (reference sequence). The CDR3 has 15 amino acids. The DNA for the CDR3 is TGTGCCACTCGAGGGCGGGTGATAACTAATGAAAAACTGTTTTTT. Encoded protein: CATRGRVITNEKLFF.

The chain couples TRBV29-1 to TRBJ2-5; TRBD1 is a possible D gene (5 bases). Germline values: CDR1 SQVTM, CDR2 ANQGSEA. Trimming stripped 7 bases from V and 4 bases from J, with 10 bases between. This CDR3 has 11 residues. CDR3 protein: CSGGRGETQYF. The CDR3 DNA reads as TGCAGCGGGGGTAGGGGAGAGACCCAGTACTTC.

V usage is TRBV4-1 and J usage is TRBJ2-7; TRBD2 is a possible D gene (5 bases). The germline CDR1 and CDR2 sequences are MGHRA and YSYEKL. The CDR3 loop spans 11 amino acids. V was clipped by 4 bases and J by 7 bases, with 8 bases between them. The CDR3 DNA is TGCGCCAGCAGCCTATCGGGGGAGCAGTACTTC. Its protein product is CASSLSGEQYF.

The chain employs TRBV29-1 and TRBJ2-6, with a tentative D call TRBD1 (5 bases). CDR1 SQVTM and CDR2 ANQGSEA come from the germline V gene. The CDR3 spans 17 residues. The ends were cut back, 5 bases at V and 0 bases at J, with 17 bases in the middle. In DNA form, the CDR3 reads TGCAGCGTTCCCCATGCAGGGTTGCCCTCTGGGGCCAACGTCCTGACTTTC. Its protein product is CSVPHAGLPSGANVLTF.

The genes are TRBV19 and TRBJ2-5, with D maybe TRBD2 (5 bases). Trimming shortened V by 2 bases and J by 5 bases, and 12 bases separated the two germline ends. Germline V lookup: CDR1 LNHDA, CDR2 SQIVND (reference sequence). CDR3 length: 14 residues. CDR3 amino acids: CASSITGNQETQYF. The DNA of the CDR3 is TGTGCCAGTAGTATAACGGGGAATCAGGAGACCCAGTACTTC.

The genes are TRBV27 and TRBJ2-5, with a tentative D call TRBD2 (6 bases). CDR1 is MNHEY and CDR2 is SMNVEV in the germline V gene (reference sequence). V was trimmed by 5 bases and J by 2 bases, leaving 12 bases between them. CDR3 length equals 14 residues. The CDR3 coding sequence is TGTGCCAGCAGTCCCCGGGGGATGCAAGAGACCCAGTACTTC. This codes for CASSPRGMQETQYF.

The J gene is TRBJ2-1, the V gene TRBV7-2; no clear D. CDR1 and CDR2 from the germline V gene are SGHTA and FQGNSA. This CDR3 has 13 amino acids. Trimming removed 5 bases from V and 8 bases from J, with 13 bases in between. This CDR3 is CASSLGPGDEQFF. The CDR3 DNA reads TGTGCCAGCAGCCTGGGCCCCGGCGATGAGCAGTTCTTC.

The chain couples TRBV10-3 to TRBJ2-1; TRBD2 might be the D (5 bases). This CDR3 comprises 13 residues. The V and J ends lost 6 bases and 9 bases respectively, with 15 bases between them. In germline, CDR1 is ENHRY, CDR2 SYGVKD. The CDR3 DNA reads TGTGCCATCAGCCCCGAGCGGTTCCGTGAGCAGTTCTTC. Translation gives CAISPERFREQFF.

V and J are TRBV29-1 and TRBJ2-7, with no clear D. The length of the CDR3 is 13 residues. Germline-derived CDR1 and CDR2 are SQVTM and ANQGSEA. The V end was cut by 7 bases, the J end by 2 bases, with 15 bases between. CDR3 protein: CSAKDGTTYEQYF. The DNA for the CDR3 is TGCAGCGCCAAGGACGGCACCACCTACGAGCAGTACTTC.